The 27 T cell receptor beta chains below come from one sample, sequenced in a study of Graves' ophthalmopathy and Graves' hyperthyroidism. Amplified material comprised TCR beta CDR3 regions derived from RNA transcripts. The workflow started with a first-round RT-PCR run with HTBI primers and then moved on to a second-round multiplex PCR. TCRdb re-derived calls from the multiplex PCR reads in MiXCR, one entry per CDR3 protein. The sample holds 300,000 to 450,000 distinct CDR3 sequences; approximately 17% are singletons and the top ten take 2% to 2.5%. The material sequenced was peripheral blood. The source of these receptors is an adult woman with stable Graves' hyperthyroidism.

This clonotype was observed a handful of times. V gene TRBV12-3 or TRBV12-4 combines with J gene TRBJ2-7; 7 nucleotides align to TRBD1. The CDR3 is 15 amino acids. The J segment lost 3 bases and the V segment lost 1 base, leaving 6 bases of the junction unmatched. The CDR3 region is CASSLGGQLYYEQYF. The CDR3 coding sequence is TGTGCCAGCAGTTTAGGGGGACAGCTATACTACGAGCAGTACTTC.

J is TRBJ2-5 and V is TRBV12-3 or TRBV12-4; D possibly corresponds to TRBD1 (6 bases). Trimming stripped 6 bases from V and 5 bases from J, with 13 bases between. This CDR3 contains 13 residues. The CDR3 DNA sequence: TGTGCCAGCAGAACCTACAGGGCCGAGACCCAGTACTTC. This translates into CASRTYRAETQYF.

There are many counts of this clonotype. This sequence joins TRBV4-2 and TRBJ2-5; TRBD2 might be the D (6 bases). Trimming cost V 0 bases and J 12 bases, with 14 bases left between them. Germline CDR1 LGHNA, CDR2 YNFKEQ. The CDR3 consists of 13 residues. CDR3 loop: CASSQESSRDKYF. For the CDR3, the DNA is TGTGCCAGCAGCCAAGAGTCGTCGCGGGATAAGTACTTC.

This chain uses TRBV20-1 with TRBJ2-5; 9 nucleotides match TRBD2. Germline V gives CDR1 DFQATT, CDR2 SNEGSKA (reference sequence). This CDR3 has 14 amino acids. The CDR3 nucleotides are TGCATTGCCACCGGGACTAGCTACCAAGAGACCCAGTACTTC. Translation: CIATGTSYQETQYF.

This clonotype was counted at least ten times. The chain recombines TRBV7-2 with TRBJ1-2, with 11 bases lining up with TRBD1. The V segment lost 4 bases and the J segment 8 bases; nucleotides outside the gene matches: 6. The CDR3 spans 14 residues. CDR1 and CDR2 (germline): SGHTA, FQGNSA. CDR3 loop: CASSSRTGGRGYTF. The CDR3, as DNA: TGTGCCAGCAGCTCCCGGACAGGGGGCCGGGGCTACACCTTC. Drawing the rest from reference TRBV7-2 and TRBJ1-2, the complete variable domain is GAGVSQSPSNKVTEKGKDVELRCDPISGHTALYWYRQSLGQGLEFLIYFQGNSAPDKSGLPSDRFSAERTGGSVSTLTIQRTQQEDSAVYLCASSSRTGGRGYTFGSGTRLTVV.

This clonotype was observed at least ten times. The chain links TRBV27 to TRBJ1-2, with TRBD1 identical over 11 bases. The CDR3 has 17 amino acids. From germline, CDR1 is MNHEY and CDR2 SMNVEV (reference sequence). The ends lost 5 bases at V and 5 bases at J; junction bases unmatched: 13. The CDR3 DNA follows: TGTGCCAGCAGTCCGTGGGACAGGGGGGCTAGACCTTATGGCTACACCTTC. As protein: CASSPWDRGARPYGYTF.

This clonotype showed up many times. The chain recombines TRBV20-1 with TRBJ2-7; D could derive from TRBD1 or TRBD2 (6 bases each). Trimming shortened V by 2 bases and J by 4 bases, and 24 bases separated the two germline ends. From germline, CDR1 is DFQATT and CDR2 SNEGSKA (reference sequence). The CDR3 runs to 17 residues. The CDR3, as DNA: TGCAGTGCTAGATCCCTCAAAGGGGGAGGAGGGGTATACGAGCAGTACTTC. Translation gives CSARSLKGGGGVYEQYF.

V is TRBV7-9 and J is TRBJ2-7; the D gene is possibly TRBD2 (5 bases). The CDR3 is made up of 15 amino acids. The V gene lost 5 bases and the J gene lost 2 bases, with 16 bases spanning the gap. The V gene's germline CDR1 is SEHNR and CDR2 FQNEAQ (reference sequence). The CDR3 sequence is CASSPGLIFTYEQYF. In DNA, the CDR3 is TGTGCCAGCAGCCCCGGACTGATTTTTACCTACGAGCAGTACTTC.

On this clonotype itself: Compared with germline, one end of the junction differs, possibly owing to a read error. The chain is built from TRBV7-9 and TRBJ2-7, with D maybe TRBD1 (6 bases). The CDR3 has 13 residues. CDR1 and CDR2 (germline): SEHNR, FQNEAQ (reference sequence). The CDR3 here is CASSLEGGYEQCF. The CDR3, as DNA: TGTGCCAGCAGCTTAGAAGGGGGATACGAGCAGTGCTTC.

This rearrangement joins TRBV12-3 or TRBV12-4 to TRBJ2-7; no clear D gene. The CDR3 has 12 amino acids. Trimming took 3 bases from V and 5 from J, leaving 8 bases between them. CDR3 residues: CASSLPLDEQYF. In nucleotides, the CDR3 is TGTGCCAGCAGTTTGCCCCTGGACGAGCAGTACTTC.

This clonotype was detected ten times or more. The chain recombines TRBV6-1 with TRBJ2-5; TRBD2 might be the D (5 bases). Germline assignment: CDR1 MNHNS and CDR2 SASEGT. V dropped 4 bases and J dropped 0 bases, with 9 bases sitting between them. The CDR3 runs to 14 residues. CDR3 coding DNA: TGTGCCAGCAGTGCTGGGGAGTACCAAGAGACCCAGTACTTC. It encodes CASSAGEYQETQYF.

The sample holds many counts of this clonotype. The chain has TRBV6-5 and TRBJ2-5; D perhaps matches TRBD1 (6 bases). Germline V CDR1 and CDR2: MNHEY, SVGAGI. The CDR3 loop spans 17 amino acids. Trimming left V 0 bases short and J 4 bases short, with 18 bases between. DNA for the CDR3: TGTGCCAGCAGTTACTCGATCTGGTTGTCAGGGGCAGAGACCCAGTACTTC. Amino acid sequence: CASSYSIWLSGAETQYF.

The table lists this clonotype with many counts. This chain connects TRBV7-8 to TRBJ2-2; 8 bases agree with TRBD2. The ends lost 2 bases at V and 3 bases at J; junction bases unmatched: 2. Per the germline V gene, CDR1 is SGHVS and CDR2 is FQNEAQ. This CDR3 has 15 residues. The CDR3 reads CASSLSTSDTGELFF. For the CDR3, the DNA is TGTGCCAGCAGCTTATCGACTAGCGACACCGGGGAGCTGTTTTTT.

The table lists this clonotype with many counts. The gene calls are TRBV2 and TRBJ2-6; D gene ambiguous. This CDR3 spans 16 amino acids. Between the trimmed V and J ends, which lost 6 bases and 3 bases, there was a span of 15 bases. The germline CDR1 and CDR2 sequences are SNHLY and FYNNEI. The CDR3 region is CASRTPPLDGANVLTF. The DNA of the CDR3 is TGTGCCAGCAGGACGCCGCCTCTGGATGGGGCCAACGTCCTGACTTTC.

This clonotype was observed many times. This rearrangement joins TRBV30 to TRBJ2-2, with 11 bases that match TRBD2. Trimming took 3 bases from V and 5 from J; bases not matched to a gene: 2. There are 14 residues in the CDR3. Germline assignment: CDR1 GTSNPN and CDR2 SVGIG (reference sequence). CDR3 loop: CAWRASGRTGELFF. CDR3 nucleotides: TGTGCCTGGAGGGCTAGCGGGAGGACCGGGGAGCTGTTTTTT.

This clonotype has ten or more counts. The rearrangement uses TRBV7-9 and TRBJ2-2; D might be TRBD1 or TRBD2, each matching 5 bases. Germline-derived CDR1 and CDR2 are SEHNR and FQNEAQ (reference sequence). The CDR3 spans 16 residues. Trimming removed 2 bases at V and 1 base at J, with 11 bases between. CDR3 loop: CASSLMGPQNTGELFF. The CDR3, as DNA: TGTGCCAGCAGCTTAATGGGACCGCAGAACACCGGGGAGCTGTTTTTT. The full variable domain, rest sourced from reference TRBV7-9 and TRBJ2-2, is DTGVSQNPRHKITKRGQNVTFRCDPISEHNRLYWYRQTLGQGPEFLTYFQNEAQLEKSRLLSDRFSAERPKGSFSTLEIQRTEQGDSAMYLCASSLMGPQNTGELFFGEGSRLTVL.

This clonotype was detected many times. The rearrangement uses TRBV7-3 and TRBJ2-7; no clear D. This CDR3 region has 16 residues. Looked up from germline, CDR1 is SGHTA and CDR2 is FQGTGA. Trimming shortened V by 5 bases and J by 2 bases, and 19 bases separated the two germline ends. CDR3 region: CASSPLDRRSPYEQYF. In nucleotides, the CDR3 is TGTGCCAGCAGCCCCCTCGATCGGCGAAGCCCCTACGAGCAGTACTTC.

This clonotype occurred many times. The rearrangement uses TRBV11-1 and TRBJ2-5; D is undetermined. This CDR3 region has 11 residues. The ends were cut back, 5 bases at V and 3 bases at J, with 4 bases in the middle. Germline-derived CDR1 and CDR2 are SGHAT and FQDESV (reference sequence). The CDR3 nucleotides are TGTGCCAGCAGCATGGAAGAGACCCAGTACTTC. Translating it yields CASSMEETQYF. Combining the CDR3 with reference TRBV11-1 and TRBJ2-5 gives the whole variable domain EAEVAQSPRYKITEKSQAVAFWCDPISGHATLYWYRQILGQGPELLVQFQDESVVDDSQLPKDRFSAERLKGVDSTLKIQPAELGDSAMYLCASSMEETQYFGPGTRLLVL.

The table lists this clonotype with many counts. The chain links TRBV9 to TRBJ2-4, with 10 bases aligning to TRBD1. The CDR3 has 17 amino acids. CDR1 and CDR2 from the germline V gene are SGDLS and YYNGEE. J was trimmed by 7 bases and V by 0 bases; bases with no gene match: 10. In DNA form, the CDR3 reads TGTGCCAGCAGCGTAGGGATAGGGACAGGGGAGTCTAACATTCAGTACTTC. Translated: CASSVGIGTGESNIQYF.

This clonotype was recorded at least ten times. The chain couples TRBV7-2 to TRBJ2-5; 10 bases line up with TRBD1. The CDR3 is 14 residues long. Germline V gene data show CDR1 as SGHTA and CDR2 as FQGNSA. The V gene end was trimmed by 5 bases and the J gene end by 4 bases; junction bases not matched to a gene: 4. In DNA form, the CDR3 reads TGTGCCAGCAGCCGACAGGGGGCTAGAGAGACCCAGTACTTC. As protein: CASSRQGARETQYF.

This clonotype turned up a few times. This sequence joins TRBV4-3 and TRBJ2-4; perhaps TRBD1 as D (5 bases). Germline assignment: CDR1 LGHNA and CDR2 YSLEER. Trimming pared 0 bases from V and 5 bases from J, leaving 20 bases between. The CDR3 is made up of 18 amino acids. CDR3 sequence (DNA): TGCGCCAGCAGCCAAGATTCTGGGGCCCGTGGCCCCCAAAACATTCAGTACTTC. It translates to CASSQDSGARGPQNIQYF.

This clonotype was picked up many times. The chain joins TRBV19 to TRBJ1-5; TRBD1 matches 8 bases. Trimming cost V 6 bases and J 6 bases; bases outside gene matches: 7. The CDR3 extends over 14 amino acids. CDR1 is LNHDA, CDR2 SQIVND, per germline (reference sequence). CDR3 in amino acids: CASSRTGISQPQHF. DNA of the CDR3: TGTGCCAGTAGCCGGACAGGGATATCTCAGCCCCAGCATTTT.

The table lists this clonotype with many counts. The V call is TRBV29-1, the J call TRBJ2-5; D assignment may be TRBD1 or TRBD2 (5 bases each). The germline V gene has CDR1 SQVTM and CDR2 ANQGSEA. The length of the CDR3 is 13 residues. Trimming left V 3 bases short and J 4 bases short, with 12 bases between. DNA of the CDR3: TGCAGCGTTGATGGGGGATTTCTAGAGACCCAGTACTTC. This gives the protein CSVDGGFLETQYF.

This clonotype was picked up a small number of times. This chain joins TRBV25-1 and TRBJ1-2; no reliable D call. CDR3 length: 13 residues. Germline-derived CDR1 and CDR2 are MGHDK and SYGVNS. Trimming cost V 6 bases and J 6 bases, with 14 bases left between them. CDR3 loop: CASREDTEDGYTF. Here the CDR3 DNA reads TGTGCCAGCAGAGAAGACACAGAGGATGGCTACACCTTC.

This sequence joins TRBV18 and TRBJ1-6; maybe TRBD1 (5 bases). The germline V and J ends were trimmed by 4 bases and 0 bases, with 7 bases remaining between them. Germline V gives CDR1 KGHSH, CDR2 LQKENI. CDR3 length: 15 amino acids. The CDR3 DNA sequence: TGTGCCAGCTCACAAAGGGGCTCCTATAATTCACCCCTCCACTTT. This gives the protein CASSQRGSYNSPLHF.

Many counts were recorded for this clonotype. The chain carries TRBV12-3 or TRBV12-4 and TRBJ2-5; D assignment may be TRBD1 or TRBD2 (5 bases each). Trimming removed 2 bases at V and 4 bases at J, with 14 bases between. This CDR3 spans 15 amino acids. CDR3 sequence (DNA): TGTGCCAGCAGTTTATATGGGGGTTGGGCAGAGACCCAGTACTTC. This encodes CASSLYGGWAETQYF.

At least ten counts were recorded for this clonotype. The chain has TRBV5-1 and TRBJ1-1, with TRBD1 matching 7 bases. CDR3 length equals 14 residues. J gave up 1 base and V 4 bases, and 4 bases lay outside the gene matches. In germline, CDR1 is SGHRS, CDR2 YFSETQ. The DNA for the CDR3 is TGCGCCAGCAGCATCGGGACAGAGAACACTGAAGCTTTCTTT. Its translation is CASSIGTENTEAFF.